This TCR beta chain was observed in a study of blood T cell repertoires in COVID-19. Study in general: Samples representing acute and convalescent COVID-19 were sourced from the United States, Italy and Spain.

Profiled with immunoSEQ multiplex PCR; TCRdb holds only in-frame clones, not every one. The sample shows roughly 30,000 clones, roughly 90% of them seen only once. Looked up from germline, CDR1 is ENHRY and CDR2 is SYGVKD. The CDR3 covers 16 residues. V was shortened by 4 bases and J by 3 bases, with 16 bases between the two germline ends. Sequencing used peripheral blood. The chain combines TRBV10-3 with TRBJ1-5; a weak D match, TRBD1 (6 bases). The receptor was isolated from a human donor in a cohort sampled during active COVID-19. The CDR3 reads CAISASTGTTNQPQHF. The CDR3 region has the DNA TGTGCCATCAGTGCCTCTACAGGGACAACCAATCAGCCCCAGCATTTT.